This T cell receptor beta chain was captured in a study of CD8+ T cells in alopecia areata. Study information: After 6 to 18 months of tofacitinib, follow-up continued 6 months off drug.

Comments on this clone: What it recognizes is unknown.

The study team obtained lesional scalp punch biopsies and peripheral blood from alopecia areata patients. After isolation, RNA underwent reverse transcription to generate cDNA as the sequencing template. Produced via immunoSEQ multiplex PCR; TCRdb's table is partial and in-frame only. This sample has about 150,000 clones; roughly 44% occur once, and the top ten carry more than 6.5%. Broader study findings: Scalp repertoires also include resident alphabeta T cells from normal skin. Greater clonality was observed in lesional scalp samples, especially alopecia totalis/universalis, versus normal scalp.

The germline V and J ends were trimmed by 0 bases and 7 bases, with 13 bases remaining between them. The CDR3 is made up of 15 amino acids. The V gene's germline CDR1 is KGHSH and CDR2 LQKENI. This TCR came from a human donor with alopecia areata. The sample was CD4+ T cells sorted from blood. The chain employs TRBV18 and TRBJ2-1; tentatively, D is TRBD2 (6 bases). The DNA of the CDR3 is TGTGCCAGCTCACCACCGCTAGCGCAACGGAATGAGCAGTTCTTC. It encodes CASSPPLAQRNEQFF.